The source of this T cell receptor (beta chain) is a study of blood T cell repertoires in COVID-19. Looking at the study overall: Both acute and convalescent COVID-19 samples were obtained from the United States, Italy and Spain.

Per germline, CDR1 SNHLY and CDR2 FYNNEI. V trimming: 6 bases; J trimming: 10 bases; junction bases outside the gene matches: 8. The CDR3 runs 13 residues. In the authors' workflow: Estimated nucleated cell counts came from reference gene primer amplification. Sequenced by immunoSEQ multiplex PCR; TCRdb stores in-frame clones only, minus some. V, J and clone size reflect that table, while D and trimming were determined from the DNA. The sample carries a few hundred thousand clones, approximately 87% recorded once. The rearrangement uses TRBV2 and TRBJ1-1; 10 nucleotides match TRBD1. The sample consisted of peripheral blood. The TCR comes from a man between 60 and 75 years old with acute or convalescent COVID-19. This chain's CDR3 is CASRWGRDRGAFF. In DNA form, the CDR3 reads TGTGCCAGCAGGTGGGGTAGGGACAGGGGAGCTTTCTTT.